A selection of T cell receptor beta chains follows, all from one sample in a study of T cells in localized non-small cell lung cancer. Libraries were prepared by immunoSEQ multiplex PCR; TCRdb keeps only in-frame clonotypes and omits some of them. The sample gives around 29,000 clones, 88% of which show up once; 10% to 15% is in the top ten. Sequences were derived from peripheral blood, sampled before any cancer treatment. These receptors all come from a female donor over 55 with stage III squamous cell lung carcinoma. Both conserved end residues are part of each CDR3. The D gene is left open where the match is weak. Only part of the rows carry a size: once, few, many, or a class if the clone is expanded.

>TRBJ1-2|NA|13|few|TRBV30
CAWRQGSSYGYTF
TGTGCCTGGAGACAGGGTTCTTCGTATGGCTACACCTTC
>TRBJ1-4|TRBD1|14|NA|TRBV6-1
CASSAGTVNEKLFF
TGTGCCAGCAGTGCCGGGACAGTAAATGAAAAACTGTTTTTT
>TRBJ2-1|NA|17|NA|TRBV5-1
CASSSRQAPLPANEQFF
TGCGCCAGCAGCTCCAGACAGGCCCCTCTACCGGCCAATGAGCAGTTCTTC
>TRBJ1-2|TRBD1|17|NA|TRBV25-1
CASSPPGQALTRYGYTF
TGTGCCAGCAGTCCCCCGGGACAGGCCTTGACCCGCTATGGCTACACCTTC
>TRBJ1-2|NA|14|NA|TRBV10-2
CASSGGRRDYGYTF
TGCGCCAGCAGTGGCGGGCGGAGGGACTATGGCTACACCTTC
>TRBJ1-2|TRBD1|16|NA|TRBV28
CASRQGGGRRGNGYTF
TGTGCCAGCCGCCAGGGGGGGGGTCGGCGAGGCAATGGCTACACCTTC
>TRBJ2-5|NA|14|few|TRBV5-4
CASSYPTTPETQYF
TGTGCCAGCAGCTATCCGACGACCCCCGAGACCCAGTACTTC
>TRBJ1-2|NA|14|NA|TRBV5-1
CASSLELFSYGYTF
TGCGCCAGCAGCTTGGAACTTTTTTCCTATGGCTACACCTTC
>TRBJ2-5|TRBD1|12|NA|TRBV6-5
CASSGTEETQYF
TGTGCCAGCAGTGGGACAGAAGAGACCCAGTACTTC
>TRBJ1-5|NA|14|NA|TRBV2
CASRPDGVGQPQHF
TGTGCCAGCAGACCCGATGGGGTTGGACAGCCCCAGCATTTT
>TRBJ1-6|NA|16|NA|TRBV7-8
CASSSYLSSYNSPLHF
TGTGCCAGCAGCTCTTACTTAAGCTCCTATAATTCACCCCTCCACTTT
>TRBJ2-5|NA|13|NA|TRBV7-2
CASSPQTLETQYF
TGTGCCAGCAGCCCCCAAACATTGGAGACCCAGTACTTC
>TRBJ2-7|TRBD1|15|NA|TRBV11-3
CASSTWTGGTLEQYF
TGTGCCAGCAGCACCTGGACAGGGGGGACTCTCGAGCAGTACTTC
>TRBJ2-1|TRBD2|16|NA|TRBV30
CAWSVRASGGVGEQFF
TGTGCCTGGAGTGTGAGGGCTAGCGGGGGGGTCGGTGAGCAGTTCTTC
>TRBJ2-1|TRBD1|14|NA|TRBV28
CASRDRVRATEQFF
TGTGCCAGCAGAGACAGGGTACGGGCTACTGAGCAGTTCTTC
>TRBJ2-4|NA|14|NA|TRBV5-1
CASSPDRRENIQYF
TGCGCCAGCAGCCCGGACAGAAGGGAGAACATTCAGTACTTC
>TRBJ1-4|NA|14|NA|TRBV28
CASNSRATNEKLFF
TGTGCCAGCAATTCCAGGGCAACTAATGAAAAACTGTTTTTT
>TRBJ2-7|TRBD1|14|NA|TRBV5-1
CASSLGGQSYEQYF
TGCGCCAGCAGCTTGGGGGGACAGTCCTACGAGCAGTACTTC
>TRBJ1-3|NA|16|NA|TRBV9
CASSVEGGNSGNTIYF
TGTGCCAGCAGCGTAGAAGGCGGTAACTCTGGAAACACCATATATTTT
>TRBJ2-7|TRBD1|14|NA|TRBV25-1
CASAPTGTSYEQYF
TGTGCCAGCGCCCCGACAGGGACCTCCTACGAGCAGTACTTC
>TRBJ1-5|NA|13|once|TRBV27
CASSFGGQSRQHF
TGTGCCAGCAGTTTTGGTGGGCAAAGTAGGCAGCATTTT
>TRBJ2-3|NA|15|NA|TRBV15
CATSREQSGGDTQYF
TGTGCCACCAGCAGAGAGCAAAGTGGTGGAGATACGCAGTATTTT
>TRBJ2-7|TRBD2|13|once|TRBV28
CASSPPGGYEQYF
TGTGCCAGCAGCCCCCCGGGGGGGTACGAGCAGTACTTC
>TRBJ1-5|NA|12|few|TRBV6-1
CASRDTQEPQHF
TGTGCCAGCAGGGACACACAGGAGCCCCAGCATTTT
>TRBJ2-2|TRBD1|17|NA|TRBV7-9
CASLKTWDRGSTGELFF
TGTGCCAGCCTAAAAACGTGGGACAGGGGGAGTACCGGGGAGCTGTTTTTT
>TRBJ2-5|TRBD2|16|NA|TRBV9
CASSVGQRGYQETQYF
TGTGCCAGCAGCGTAGGCCAGCGGGGGTACCAAGAGACCCAGTACTTC